One and the same sample provided the 5 T cell receptor beta chains below, sequenced in a study of vaccination effects on CD4 cells after COVID-19. Sequencing in the ViraFEST assay came after antigen-specific CD4+ T cells had been expanded with viral peptide pools, which were used to stimulate PBMC. Scientists isolated CD4+ T cells after an approximately 10-day culture period ended. Each person got two doses of an mRNA SARS-CoV-2 vaccine, BNT162b2 or mRNA-1273. No antigens are known for them. The method was immunoSEQ multiplex PCR; TCRdb's version includes in-frame clones alone and lacks a portion of them. The table lists some 74,000 clones, roughly four fifths of them singletons, with 1.2% in the top ten. Sequenced material: CD4+ T cells from PBMCs cultured with HCoV-229E spike peptides, taken after COVID-19 vaccination. These receptors came from a human donor who received a COVID-19 vaccine.

This clone was counted once. This sequence joins TRBV2 and TRBJ1-1; D is unresolved. The CDR3 covers 13 residues. V lost 5 bases, J lost 2 bases, and 9 bases lay in between. Germline assignment: CDR1 SNHLY and CDR2 FYNNEI. The CDR3 bases are TGTGCCAGCAGTCGAGTCTTTAACACTGAAGCTTTCTTT. Its translation is CASSRVFNTEAFF. The full variable domain, its missing parts supplied by reference TRBV2 and TRBJ1-1, is EPEVTQTPSHQVTQMGQEVILRCVPISNHLYFYWYRQILGQKVEFLVSFYNNEISEKSEIFDDQFSVERPDGSNFTLKIRSTKLEDSAMYFCASSRVFNTEAFFGQGTRLTVV.

As concerns this clone: The identical CDR3 is also encoded by other nucleotide sequences in the sample. The chain uses TRBV5-1 and TRBJ2-3; D not certain. This CDR3 is built from 12 residues. V lost 2 bases and J lost 3, with 4 bases in between. Germline V gives CDR1 SGHRS, CDR2 YFSETQ. CDR3: CASSLTTDTQYF. CDR3 bases: TGCGCCAGCAGCTTAACTACAGATACGCAGTATTTT.

The chain combines TRBV24-1 with TRBJ2-2; 8 positions match TRBD2. The germline gives CDR1 KGHDR, CDR2 SFDVKD. The CDR3 totals 16 residues. The J segment lost 1 base and the V segment lost 5 bases, leaving 5 bases of the junction unmatched. The CDR3 reads CATSGAGGLNTGELFF. The CDR3 region has the DNA TGTGCCACCAGTGGCGCGGGGGGATTGAACACCGGGGAGCTGTTTTTT.

The rearrangement joins TRBV15 to TRBJ2-3; D remains ambiguous. Germline V CDR1 and CDR2: LNHNV, YYDKDF (reference sequence). The CDR3 totals 14 residues. Trimming took 0 bases from V and 1 from J, leaving 5 bases between them. The CDR3: CATSRDLGTDTQYF. CDR3 in DNA: TGTGCCACCAGCAGAGATTTGGGCACAGATACGCAGTATTTT. Full variable domain (rest looked up from reference TRBV15 and TRBJ2-3): DAMVIQNPRYQVTQFGKPVTLSCSQTLNHNVMYWYQQKSSQAPKLLFHYYDKDFNNEADTPDNFQSRRPNTSFCFLDIRSPGLGDTAMYLCATSRDLGTDTQYFGPGTRLTVL.

The V gene is TRBV30, the J gene TRBJ1-1; D gene unclear. Trimming shortened V by 2 bases and J by 5 bases, and 12 bases separated the two germline ends. The CDR3 is 13 amino acids. CDR1 is GTSNPN and CDR2 is SVGIG in the germline V gene (reference sequence). The DNA of the CDR3 is TGTGCCTGGAGTAACGGTGGAGGAACTGAAGCTTTCTTT. Translating it yields CAWSNGGGTEAFF. Full variable domain (rest looked up from reference TRBV30 and TRBJ1-1): SQTIHQWPATLVQPVGSPLSLECTVEGTSNPNLYWYRQAAGRGLQLLFYSVGIGQISSEVPQNLSASRPQDRQFILSSKKLLLSDSGFYLCAWSNGGGTEAFFGQGTRLTVV.